Listed here are 19 T cell receptor beta chains from one sample, sequenced in a study of technical replicates of blood from several donors listed by TCRdb under 2017. Libraries were built with the immunoSEQ multiplex PCR assay. The table comes from immuneACCESS by way of TCRdb, which keeps in-frame sequences with V and J called. Part of the clones is missing from these tables; in studies checked, under half for an unresolved V gene and the rest for unknown reasons. For this sample the table gives approximately 81,000 clones, of which approximately 80% were detected only once. Roughly 4% of the sample lies in the top ten. What was sequenced was PBMCs. The receptors shown here come from a human donor in good health. Some clones in this sample may be carry-over from other donors' samples.

This chain connects TRBV2 to TRBJ2-7; 7 bases map to TRBD1. Per the germline V gene, CDR1 is SNHLY and CDR2 is FYNNEI. This CDR3 has 15 residues. V shed 7 bases, J shed 0 bases, and the junction held 9 bases outside the gene matches. CDR3 loop: CASKLERDSSYEQYF. The CDR3 nucleotides read TGTGCCAGCAAGTTAGAACGGGACAGCTCCTACGAGCAGTACTTC.

This clone has only a few counts. This chain connects TRBV5-4 to TRBJ2-5, with 10 positions matching TRBD2. Germline assignment: CDR1 SGHNT and CDR2 YYREEE (reference sequence). The trim removed 4 bases at V and 3 bases at J, leaving 6 bases unmatched. The length of the CDR3 is 15 residues. This chain's CDR3 is CASSGQTSGEETQYF. The CDR3 DNA reads TGTGCCAGCAGCGGACAAACTAGCGGGGAAGAGACCCAGTACTTC.

The genes are TRBV7-2 and TRBJ1-2; 8 bases line up with TRBD1. The CDR3 consists of 16 residues. After removal of 1 base from V and 5 bases from J, the junction contained 9 bases not matched to a gene. From germline, CDR1 is SGHTA and CDR2 FQGNSA. This CDR3 is CASSLGGDRGRYGYTF. Written as DNA, the CDR3 is TGTGCCAGCAGCTTAGGCGGCGACAGGGGCCGGTATGGCTACACCTTC.

V is TRBV7-9 and J is TRBJ2-3, with a tentative D call TRBD2 (6 bases). Germline CDR1 is SEHNR and CDR2 is FQNEAQ (reference sequence). V dropped 3 bases and J dropped 9 bases, with 19 bases sitting between them. The CDR3 is made up of 15 amino acids. The CDR3 bases are TGTGCCAGCAGCTTGGGACTCTCTGGCGGGGACACGCAGTATTTT. Translating gives CASSLGLSGGDTQYF.

V usage is TRBV29-1 and J usage is TRBJ2-7, with 7 bases lining up with TRBD1. Unmatched junction bases numbered 15, after V lost 6 bases and J lost 7 bases. The CDR3 is made up of 14 amino acids. CDR1 is SQVTM and CDR2 is ANQGSEA in the germline V gene. The CDR3 DNA reads as TGCAGCGTCACCTACAGGGGTCCCCAGCGGGAGCAGTACTTC. Amino acids: CSVTYRGPQREQYF.

The V call is TRBV30, the J call TRBJ1-6; 8 bases agree with TRBD1. V lost 3 bases to trimming and J lost 10 bases; unmatched junction nucleotides: 8. The germline CDR1 and CDR2 sequences are GTSNPN and SVGIG (reference sequence). This CDR3 comprises 14 residues. Here the CDR3 DNA reads TGTGCCTGGAGCGGAAGGACAGGGCGGTCACCCCTCCACTTT. As protein: CAWSGRTGRSPLHF.

The chain uses TRBV5-1 and TRBJ2-3; 10 nucleotides match TRBD2. CDR3 length: 17 amino acids. V lost 0 bases, J lost 1 base, and 5 bases stayed unmatched. The V gene's germline CDR1 is SGHRS and CDR2 YFSETQ. CDR3 bases: TGCGCCAGCAGCTTGGAGATCCTAGCGGGGGGCACAGATACGCAGTATTTT. Amino acid sequence: CASSLEILAGGTDTQYF.

The J gene is TRBJ1-4, the V gene TRBV27; D gene ambiguous. Germline assignment: CDR1 MNHEY and CDR2 SMNVEV (reference sequence). This CDR3 spans 13 amino acids. V lost 5 bases to trimming and J lost 8 bases, with 12 bases between them. CDR3 amino acids: CASSRREGEKLFF. As DNA, the CDR3 is TGTGCCAGCAGTAGGAGGGAGGGAGAAAAACTGTTTTTT.

The chain carries TRBV5-1 and TRBJ2-7, with 8 bases lining up with TRBD1. This CDR3 has 14 amino acids. CDR1 is SGHRS and CDR2 is YFSETQ in the germline V gene. Trimming at V came to 3 bases and at J to 5 bases, leaving 7 bases not matched to a gene. CDR3 loop: CASSSDRDRDEQYF. CDR3 nucleotide sequence: TGCGCCAGCAGCTCGGACAGGGATCGGGACGAGCAGTACTTC.

This clone was counted a few times. This chain joins TRBV6-5 and TRBJ1-2, with 9 bases that match TRBD1. Germline V gives CDR1 MNHEY, CDR2 SVGAGI. Germline trimming cut 7 bases from V and 2 bases from J; bases unmatched to any gene: 5. CDR3 length: 14 amino acids. CDR3 sequence (DNA): TGTGCCAGCACCCCGGGACAGGGAAACTATGGCTACACCTTC. This translates into CASTPGQGNYGYTF.

CDR3 amino acids: CASSLDRVGGYTF. The CDR3 DNA is TGCGCCAGCAGCTTGGACAGGGTGGGAGGCTACACCTTC. The chain uses TRBV5-1 and TRBJ1-2; D might be TRBD1 (6 bases). This CDR3 comprises 13 residues. Trimming removed 0 bases at V and 8 bases at J, with 11 bases between. Germline V gene data show CDR1 as SGHRS and CDR2 as YFSETQ. The whole variable domain, remainder taken from reference TRBV5-1 and TRBJ1-2, is KAGVTQTPRYLIKTRGQQVTLSCSPISGHRSVSWYQQTPGQGLQFLFEYFSETQRNKGNFPGRFSGRQFSNSRSEMNVSTLELGDSALYLCASSLDRVGGYTFGSGTRLTVV.

The V and J genes are TRBV12-5 and TRBJ2-3, with 9 bases identical to TRBD2. CDR3 size: 13 residues. Germline CDR1 reads LGHNT; CDR2 reads FRNRAP. With 6 bases clipped from V and 7 bases from J, the junction kept 5 bases outside the gene matches. DNA of the CDR3: TGTGCTAGTGGCCAACTAGCGGGCAATACGCAGTATTTT. This sequence encodes CASGQLAGNTQYF.

V gene TRBV7-6 combines with J gene TRBJ2-7; D might be TRBD2 (5 bases). The CDR3 has 12 amino acids. The ends were cut back, 5 bases at V and 12 bases at J, with 17 bases in the middle. CDR1 SGHVS and CDR2 FNYEAQ come from the germline V gene. CDR3 DNA: TGTGCCAGCAGCCCCTCTAACTCGGGGTGGTACTTC. Its translation is CASSPSNSGWYF.

The chain has TRBV7-9 and TRBJ2-7; the match to TRBD1 covers 8 bases. The germline V gene encodes CDR1 SEHNR and CDR2 FQNEAQ (reference sequence). J was trimmed by 3 bases and V by 5 bases; bases with no gene match: 9. The CDR3 has 15 amino acids. The CDR3 here is CASSPLDRGGYEQYF. CDR3 nucleotide sequence: TGTGCCAGCAGCCCCTTAGACAGGGGAGGCTACGAGCAGTACTTC.

The V and J genes are TRBV2 and TRBJ1-2; D is possibly TRBD1 (6 bases). This CDR3 spans 14 amino acids. Germline assignment: CDR1 SNHLY and CDR2 FYNNEI. Trimming removed 2 bases from V and 1 base from J, with 8 bases in between. The CDR3: CASSESGVNYGYTF. CDR3 nucleotides: TGTGCCAGCAGTGAATCAGGGGTTAACTATGGCTACACCTTC.

The genes are TRBV7-2 and TRBJ1-4, with 10 bases matching TRBD1. CDR3 length equals 14 residues. CDR1 and CDR2 (germline): SGHTA, FQGNSA. V was clipped by 4 bases and J by 6 bases; unmatched bases: 2. CDR3: CASSWDRGDEKLFF. CDR3 coding DNA: TGTGCCAGCAGCTGGGACAGGGGAGATGAAAAACTGTTTTTT.

This chain links TRBV13 with TRBJ2-1; 7 bases match TRBD2. CDR3 length: 16 residues. CDR1 is PRHDT and CDR2 is FYEKMQ in the germline V gene (reference sequence). The ends lost 1 base at V and 6 bases at J; junction bases unmatched: 9. The CDR3 region is CASSLEAGLGVNEQFF. CDR3 DNA sequence: TGTGCCAGCAGCTTAGAGGCTGGACTAGGTGTCAATGAGCAGTTCTTC.

The chain links TRBV4-3 to TRBJ2-5; TRBD2 might be the D (6 bases). CDR1 LGHNA and CDR2 YSLEER come from the germline V gene. The germline V and J ends were trimmed by 0 bases and 4 bases, with 9 bases remaining between them. This CDR3 region has 14 residues. The chain's CDR3 is CASSQDRERETQYF. For the CDR3, the DNA is TGCGCCAGCAGCCAAGATCGGGAGAGAGAGACCCAGTACTTC.

The CDR3 DNA reads TGCGCCAGCTACAGGGGAGACGCCGGGGAGCTGTTTTTT. It codes for CASYRGDAGELFF. V and J are TRBV5-1 and TRBJ2-2; TRBD1 matches 7 bases. The V gene end was trimmed by 7 bases and the J gene end by 6 bases; junction bases not matched to a gene: 6. The CDR3 is 13 residues long. Germline V lookup: CDR1 SGHRS, CDR2 YFSETQ.